Following are 4 T cell receptor beta chains from one sample sequenced in a study of T cells in pancreatic ductal adenocarcinoma. Produced via immunoSEQ multiplex PCR; TCRdb's table is partial and in-frame only. Of 31,000 or so clones in the sample, more than 90% were seen once. The selected patients with pancreatic ductal adenocarcinoma had surgery but no neoadjuvant therapy. Sequenced material: PBMCs. These receptors were obtained from a human donor with pancreatic ductal adenocarcinoma.

The chain joins TRBV5-5 to TRBJ2-3; D unclear. CDR1 is SGHKS, CDR2 YYEKEE, per germline (reference sequence). There are 13 residues in the CDR3. V was trimmed by 0 bases and J by 3 bases, leaving 5 bases between them. The CDR3 coding sequence is TGTGCCAGCAGCTTGGTACCGACAGATACGCAGTATTTT. Translating it yields CASSLVPTDTQYF.

V and J are TRBV9 and TRBJ2-1; the D gene is possibly TRBD2 (6 bases). CDR3 length equals 13 residues. Looked up from germline, CDR1 is SGDLS and CDR2 is YYNGEE. V shed 3 bases and J shed 8 bases, with 12 bases lying between them. CDR3 DNA sequence: TGTGCCAGCAGCGGACTAGTAGTGTATGAGCAGTTCTTC. It encodes CASSGLVVYEQFF.

The V call is TRBV18, the J call TRBJ1-1; D perhaps matches TRBD1 (5 bases). Germline loops: CDR1 KGHSH, CDR2 LQKENI. This CDR3 contains 17 residues. The ends were cut back, 1 base at V and 5 bases at J, with 20 bases in the middle. Here the CDR3 reads CASSPQDKGLGRTEAFF. The CDR3 nucleotides read TGTGCCAGCTCACCACAGGACAAGGGATTGGGAAGGACTGAAGCTTTCTTT.

V usage is TRBV7-9 and J usage is TRBJ2-5, with 8 bases fitting TRBD2. The end of the DNA fits TRBJ2-7 better, so the J call may be wrong. Germline V gene lookup returns CDR1 SEHNR and CDR2 FQNEAQ (reference sequence). CDR3 length equals 14 residues. The CDR3 region has the DNA TGTGCCAGCAGCGGCCTCGGGAGGGTCTACGAGCAGTACTTC. Amino acid sequence: CASSGLGRVYEQYF.